This T cell receptor beta chain was identified in a study of blood T cell repertoires in COVID-19. Study overall: Material from acute and convalescent COVID-19 was sourced from the United States, Italy and Spain.

The CDR3 is made up of 14 amino acids. The V end lost 4 bases, the J end lost 4 bases, and 14 bases lay between the germline ends. Germline V lookup: CDR1 SGHRS, CDR2 YFSETQ. Per the original methods: By means of reference gene primer amplification, nucleated cell counts were estimated. This table comes from immunoSEQ multiplex PCR, and its TCRdb copy is limited to in-frame clones, with some not included. V and J calls and clone size are as listed in that table; D and trimming were resolved from the DNA. Among 35,000 to 50,000 clones, over 70% were seen once, and the ten largest hold roughly 6.2%. Sequencing used peripheral blood. This clonotype originated in a woman aged 80 or over with acute or convalescent COVID-19. The chain couples TRBV5-1 to TRBJ1-2; no clear D gene. The CDR3, as DNA: TGCGCCAGCAGCGGACGGGGTAAAAGCTATGGCTACACCTTC. Amino acid sequence: CASSGRGKSYGYTF.